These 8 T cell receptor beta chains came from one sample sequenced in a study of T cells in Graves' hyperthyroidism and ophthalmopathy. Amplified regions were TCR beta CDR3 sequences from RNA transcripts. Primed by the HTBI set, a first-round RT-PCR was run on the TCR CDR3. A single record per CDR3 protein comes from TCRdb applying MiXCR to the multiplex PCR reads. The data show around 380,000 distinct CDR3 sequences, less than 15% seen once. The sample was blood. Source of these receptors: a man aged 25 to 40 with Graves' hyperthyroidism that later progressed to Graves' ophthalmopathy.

CDR3 sequence: CSAKDSNQPQHF. The CDR3, as DNA: TGCAGTGCTAAGGACAGCAATCAGCCCCAGCATTTT. The chain employs TRBV20-1 and TRBJ1-5; no definite D call. Deletions cut 4 bases from V and 1 base from J, with 5 bases between. Germline loops: CDR1 DFQATT, CDR2 SNEGSKA (reference sequence). The CDR3 is 12 residues long.

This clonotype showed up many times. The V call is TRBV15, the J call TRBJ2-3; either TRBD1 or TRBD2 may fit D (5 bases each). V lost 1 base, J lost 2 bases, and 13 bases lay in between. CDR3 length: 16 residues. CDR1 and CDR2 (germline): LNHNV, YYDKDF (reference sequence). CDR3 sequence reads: CATSRGGVLTTDTQYF. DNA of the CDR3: TGTGCCACCAGCAGAGGAGGGGTCCTCACCACAGATACGCAGTATTTT.

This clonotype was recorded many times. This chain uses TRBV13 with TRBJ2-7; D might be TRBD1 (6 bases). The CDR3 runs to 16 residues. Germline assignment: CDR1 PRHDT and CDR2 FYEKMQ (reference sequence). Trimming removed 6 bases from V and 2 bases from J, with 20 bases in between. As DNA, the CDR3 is TGTGCCAGCAGTGGTAACCCTCAGGGGAACCCCTACGAGCAGTACTTC. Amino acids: CASSGNPQGNPYEQYF.

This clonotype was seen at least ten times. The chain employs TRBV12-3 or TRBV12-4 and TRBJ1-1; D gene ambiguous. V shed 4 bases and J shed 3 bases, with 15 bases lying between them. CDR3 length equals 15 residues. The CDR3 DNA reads TGTGCCAGCAGTTCCCCCGGTAGGGCGGACACTGAAGCTTTCTTT. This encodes CASSSPGRADTEAFF.

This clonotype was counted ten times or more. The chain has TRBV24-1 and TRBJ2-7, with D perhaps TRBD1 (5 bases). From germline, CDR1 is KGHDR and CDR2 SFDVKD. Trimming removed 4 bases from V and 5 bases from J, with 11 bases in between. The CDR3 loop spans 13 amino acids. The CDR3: CATSDRRRDEQYF. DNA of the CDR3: TGTGCCACCAGTGACAGGCGCAGGGACGAGCAGTACTTC.

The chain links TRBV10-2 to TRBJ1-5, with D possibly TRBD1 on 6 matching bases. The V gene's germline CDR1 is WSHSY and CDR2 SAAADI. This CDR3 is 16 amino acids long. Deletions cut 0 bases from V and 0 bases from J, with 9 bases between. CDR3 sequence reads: CASSESKQGSNQPQHF. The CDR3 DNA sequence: TGCGCCAGCAGTGAGTCGAAACAGGGTAGCAATCAGCCCCAGCATTTT.

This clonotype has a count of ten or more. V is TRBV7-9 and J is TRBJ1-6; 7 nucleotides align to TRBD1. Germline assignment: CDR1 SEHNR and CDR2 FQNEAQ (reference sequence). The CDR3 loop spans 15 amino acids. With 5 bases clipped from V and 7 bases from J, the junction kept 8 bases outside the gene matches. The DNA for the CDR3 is TGTGCCAGCAGCAGTAACAGGGGCCGGAATTCACCCCTCCACTTT. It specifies CASSSNRGRNSPLHF. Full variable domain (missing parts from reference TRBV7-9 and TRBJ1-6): DTGVSQNPRHKITKRGQNVTFRCDPISEHNRLYWYRQTLGQGPEFLTYFQNEAQLEKSRLLSDRFSAERPKGSFSTLEIQRTEQGDSAMYLCASSSNRGRNSPLHFGNGTRLTVT.

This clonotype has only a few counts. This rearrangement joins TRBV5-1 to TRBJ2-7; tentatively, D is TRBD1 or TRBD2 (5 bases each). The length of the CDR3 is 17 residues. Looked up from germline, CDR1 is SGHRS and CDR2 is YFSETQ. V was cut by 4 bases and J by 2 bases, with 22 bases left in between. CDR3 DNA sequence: TGCGCCAGCAGCGGGACGTCCGGGACCCCGGGCCCCTACGAGCAGTACTTC. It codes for CASSGTSGTPGPYEQYF.